Listed below are T cell receptor beta chains from one sample, sequenced in a study of cytomegalovirus exposure and HLA in healthy donors. Assay: immunoSEQ multiplex PCR; the TCRdb copy retains only in-frame clones and omits some. The repertoire holds about 180,000 clones, with nearly 80% as singletons. Sequences were obtained from PBMCs. The receptors shown here come from a man aged 40-50 years in good health and CMV-seropositive. The CDR3 runs from the conserved cysteine through the conserved F or W. The D gene is left open where the match is weak. The size entry is marked missing in some rows and otherwise reads once, few, many or a size class.

j_call cdr3_length d_call clone_size v_call cdr3_aa cdr3_nt
TRBJ2-7 12 NA NA TRBV11-3 CASSWGETEQYF TGTGCCAGCAGCTGGGGGGAAACCGAGCAGTACTTC
TRBJ1-6 16 NA few TRBV23-1 CASSQSNTWRNSPLHF TGCGCCAGCAGTCAATCTAATACCTGGCGGAATTCACCCCTCCACTTT
TRBJ1-2 14 TRBD1 NA TRBV5-6 CASSPPGQGGGYTF TGTGCCAGCAGCCCCCCGGGGCAGGGGGGCGGCTACACCTTC
TRBJ1-5 13 TRBD1 NA TRBV19 CASSTQGAQPQHF TGTGCCAGTAGTACGCAGGGGGCTCAGCCCCAGCATTTT
TRBJ1-1 14 NA NA TRBV30 CAWSRDTLGTEAFF TGTGCCTGGAGTCGGGACACTCTGGGGACTGAAGCTTTCTTT
TRBJ2-1 15 TRBD2 NA TRBV28 CASSRGGTGYNEQFF TGTGCCAGCAGCCGGGGGGGGACTGGGTACAATGAGCAGTTCTTC
TRBJ2-3 18 TRBD2 few TRBV6-7 CASSSPDITSGRADTQYF TGTGCCAGCAGTTCCCCGGATATTACTAGCGGGAGGGCTGATACGCAGTATTTT
TRBJ1-2 14 TRBD1 few TRBV5-6 CASSLPTGIYGYTF TGTGCCAGCAGCTTACCGACAGGGATCTATGGCTACACCTTC
TRBJ2-6 16 NA once TRBV19 CASRRVLSSGANGLTF TGTGCCAGTAGACGGGTCCTATCCTCTGGGGCCAACGGCCTGACTTTC
TRBJ1-2 13 TRBD1 NA TRBV28 CASSVTGNYGYTF TGTGCCAGCAGTGTGACAGGGAACTATGGCTACACCTTC
TRBJ1-1 12 NA NA TRBV2 CASSRDTEEAFF TGTGCCAGCAGTAGGGACACCGAGGAAGCTTTCTTT
TRBJ1-5 15 TRBD1 NA TRBV6-5 CASSYRTGTNQPQHF TGTGCCAGCAGTTATAGGACAGGGACCAATCAGCCCCAGCATTTT
TRBJ2-2 13 NA NA TRBV27 CASSLMSGGELFF TGTGCCAGCAGTTTAATGAGTGGCGGGGAGCTGTTTTTT
TRBJ2-7 15 TRBD1 NA TRBV25-1 CASSGLTGSSYEQYF TGTGCCAGCAGTGGGCTGACAGGGTCTTCCTACGAGCAGTACTTC
TRBJ2-6 15 NA few TRBV19 CASSRGHSGANGLTF TGTGCCAGTAGTCGAGGACACTCTGGGGCCAACGGCCTGACTTTC
TRBJ2-7 14 TRBD2 few TRBV6-1 CASKGGLAIYEQYF TGTGCCAGCAAGGGGGGACTAGCGATCTACGAGCAGTACTTC
TRBJ1-2 16 TRBD1 once TRBV15 CATSRDRGLAGGLYTF TGTGCCACCAGCAGAGATCGAGGTTTGGCAGGGGGACTCTACACCTTC
TRBJ1-1 14 TRBD1 few TRBV27 CASSRDRVRTEAFF TGTGCCAGCAGCCGAGACAGGGTACGGACTGAAGCTTTCTTT
TRBJ2-1 16 TRBD2 NA TRBV11-2 CASSLELAGGMNEQFF TGTGCCAGCAGCTTAGAACTGGCGGGAGGGATGAATGAGCAGTTCTTC
TRBJ2-5 14 NA NA TRBV11-3 CASSSGQTGETQYF TGTGCCAGCAGCTCCGGACAGACGGGGGAGACCCAGTACTTC
TRBJ1-1 14 NA NA TRBV5-1 CASSLYGGDTEAFF TGCGCCAGCAGCTTGTATGGAGGGGATACTGAAGCTTTCTTT
TRBJ2-2 14 NA NA TRBV7-3 CASSYDRNTGELFF TGTGCCAGCAGCTATGACAGGAACACCGGGGAGCTGTTTTTT
TRBJ2-1 14 NA NA TRBV15 CATTSRLSYNEQFF TGTGCCACCACCTCGCGGCTCTCCTACAATGAGCAGTTCTTC
TRBJ1-5 14 NA few TRBV7-9 CASSLGGGNQPQHF TGTGCCAGCAGCTTAGGTGGAGGCAATCAGCCCCAGCATTTT
TRBJ1-1 18 TRBD1 NA TRBV11-2 CASSPLDRGRTLNTEAFF TGTGCCAGCAGCCCGCTGGACAGGGGGCGGACGTTGAACACTGAAGCTTTCTTT
TRBJ2-1 15 NA few TRBV29-1 CSVEDPLGLGGEEFF TGCAGCGTTGAAGATCCCCTCGGACTCGGGGGAGAGGAGTTCTTC
TRBJ2-3 15 TRBD1 NA TRBV7-2 CASRPNRGSTDTQYF TGTGCCAGCAGGCCTAACAGGGGATCCACAGATACGCAGTATTTT